This T cell receptor (beta chain) was documented in a study of blood T cell repertoires in COVID-19. In the study overall: Sample material is recorded as cDNA or gDNA derived from T cells, B-cell-depleted T cells, or PBMCs.

Authors' processing steps: For nucleated cells, counts were estimated from reference gene primer amplification. Using immunoSEQ multiplex PCR, the repertoire was profiled, and TCRdb retains in-frame clones only, with some absent. V and J calls and clone size are copied from that table; D and trimming were computed from the DNA. This table has 250,000 to 300,000 clones, approximately 90% appearing once. Germline lookup yields CDR1 SGHRS and CDR2 YFSETQ. The J segment lost 0 bases and the V segment lost 5 bases, leaving 12 bases of the junction unmatched. CDR3 size: 17 residues. V is TRBV5-1 and J is TRBJ2-3, with 7 bases that match TRBD2. Sequencing input: peripheral blood. The receptor comes from a woman aged 30 to 39 with active or convalescent COVID-19. The CDR3 loop reads CASSRDPSGPSTDTQYF. The CDR3, as DNA: TGCGCCAGCAGTCGGGACCCTAGCGGACCTAGCACAGATACGCAGTATTTT.